This T cell receptor (beta chain) was sequenced in a study of blood T cell repertoires in COVID-19. Using immunoSEQ multiplex PCR, the repertoire was profiled, and TCRdb retains in-frame clones only, with some absent. The table has approximately 89,000 clones, around 75% seen once; the top ten hold approximately 6%. The sequencing input was peripheral blood. The clonotype originates from a man between 65 and 79 years old with COVID-19, enrolled during active disease.

The CDR3 DNA follows: TGTGCCAGCAGTTTCGGGTTCATGAACACTGAAGCTTTCTTT. Protein: CASSFGFMNTEAFF. The rearrangement uses TRBV6-5 and TRBJ1-1; D remains ambiguous. Germline-derived CDR1 and CDR2 are MNHEY and SVGAGI. This CDR3 has 14 residues. With 4 bases removed from V and 0 bases from J, the gap between germline ends came to 9 bases.